The 18 T cell receptor beta chains listed next were all sequenced from one sample in a study of CD4 T cells in relation to SARS-CoV-2 and coronaviruses. For these receptors, no antigen is known. TCRdb's table, derived via immunoSEQ multiplex PCR, lists solely in-frame clones and lacks some. The sample shows 35,000 to 45,000 clones, over 75% of them seen only once. The sequencing sample was made of naive CD4+ T cells from PBMCs, cultured in vitro. Subset specified: naive CD4+ T cells isolated by negative enrichment. All receptors come from an adult with COVID-19.

V usage is TRBV7-2 and J usage is TRBJ2-1; TRBD2 matches 9 bases. Germline V lookup: CDR1 SGHTA, CDR2 FQGNSA. This CDR3 spans 16 amino acids. After removal of 6 bases from V and 2 bases from J, the junction contained 8 bases not matched to a gene. The DNA of the CDR3 is TGTGCCAGCAGTATGGTGGCGGGAGGGCCCTACAATGAGCAGTTCTTC. Protein: CASSMVAGGPYNEQFF.

This clone was observed a few times. The chain recombines TRBV3-1 (or the pseudogene TRBV3-2) with TRBJ2-1; D unclear. V shed 2 bases and J shed 7 bases, with 6 bases lying between them. The CDR3 contains 12 residues. Per germline, CDR1 LGHDT and CDR2 YNNKEL (reference sequence). The CDR3 here is CASSQSVNEQFF. The CDR3 region has the DNA TGTGCCAGCAGCCAAAGTGTGAATGAGCAGTTCTTC.

The rearrangement joins TRBV12-3 or TRBV12-4 to TRBJ2-5; 10 positions match TRBD2. With 8 bases clipped from V and 5 bases from J, the junction kept 2 bases outside the gene matches. This CDR3 has 12 amino acids. CDR3 DNA: TGTGCCAGCGCGACTAGCGGGGAGACCCAGTACTTC. It specifies CASATSGETQYF.

This chain connects TRBV5-1 to TRBJ2-3; possibly TRBD2 for D (5 bases). With 4 bases removed from V and 0 bases from J, the gap between germline ends came to 6 bases. Germline V gives CDR1 SGHRS, CDR2 YFSETQ. CDR3 length: 13 amino acids. CDR3 coding DNA: TGCGCCAGCAGCCGGACTAGCACAGATACGCAGTATTTT. This gives the protein CASSRTSTDTQYF.

The chain has TRBV19 and TRBJ2-5, with D possibly called TRBD1 or TRBD2 (6 bases each). In germline, CDR1 is LNHDA, CDR2 SQIVND (reference sequence). V lost 6 bases and J lost 3, with 14 bases in between. CDR3 length: 14 residues. Written as DNA, the CDR3 is TGTGCCAGTAGCCCCCAGGGGAGGAAAGAGACCCAGTACTTC. It encodes CASSPQGRKETQYF.

The chain couples TRBV28 to TRBJ2-7, with D possibly being TRBD1 (6 bases). This CDR3 spans 15 amino acids. Between the trimmed V and J ends, which lost 5 bases and 2 bases, there was a span of 16 bases. In germline, CDR1 is MDHEN, CDR2 SYDVKM. CDR3 protein: CASSEIRGNPYEQYF. CDR3 bases: TGTGCCAGCAGTGAAATCAGGGGTAACCCCTACGAGCAGTACTTC. The full variable domain, with the rest looked up from reference TRBV28 and TRBJ2-7, is DVKVTQSSRYLVKRTGEKVFLECVQDMDHENMFWYRQDPGLGLRLIYFSYDVKMKEKGDIPEGYSVSREKKERFSLILESASTNQTSMYLCASSEIRGNPYEQYFGPGTRLTVT.

The genes are TRBV6-5 and TRBJ1-2, with D maybe TRBD1 (5 bases). There are 13 residues in the CDR3. With 7 bases removed from V and 2 bases from J, the gap between germline ends came to 11 bases. The germline gives CDR1 MNHEY, CDR2 SVGAGI. The CDR3 reads CASMKEGNYGYTF. CDR3 nucleotides: TGTGCCAGCATGAAGGAGGGGAACTATGGCTACACCTTC.

The rearrangement uses TRBV7-2 and TRBJ2-7, with 9 positions matching TRBD2. The CDR3 has 16 amino acids. Germline CDR1 reads SGHTA; CDR2 reads FQGNSA. V shed 5 bases, J shed 1 base, and the junction held 9 bases outside the gene matches. The CDR3 DNA follows: TGTGCCAGCAGCCTACGAGCTAGCGGGATGTCCTACGAGCAGTACTTC. Encoded protein: CASSLRASGMSYEQYF.

The chain links TRBV11-2 to TRBJ2-6; 11 bases line up with TRBD1. CDR1 is SGHAT, CDR2 FQNNGV, per germline. The CDR3 sequence is 18 residues long. Trimming removed 4 bases from V and 4 bases from J; junction bases left unmatched: 9. The CDR3 reads CASSWPGQGALGANVLTF. The CDR3 DNA is TGTGCCAGCAGCTGGCCCGGACAGGGGGCCCTCGGGGCCAACGTCCTGACTTTC.

CDR3 nucleotide sequence: TGCGCCAGCAGGGAGGGTTCGGCGGGCACAGATACGCAGTATTTT. Translation: CASREGSAGTDTQYF. This chain joins TRBV5-1 and TRBJ2-3, with D perhaps TRBD2 (6 bases). V lost 5 bases, J lost 1 base, and 14 bases lay in between. Germline loops: CDR1 SGHRS, CDR2 YFSETQ. This CDR3 contains 15 residues.

The rearrangement joins TRBV28 to TRBJ2-3; TRBD2 aligns across 8 bases. Germline V gives CDR1 MDHEN, CDR2 SYDVKM. The CDR3 is made up of 14 amino acids. Losses at the gene ends were 5 bases for V and 3 bases for J; bases not matched to a gene: 4. Written as DNA, the CDR3 is TGTGCCAGCAGTGACACTAGCGGAACAGATACGCAGTATTTT. Translated, it gives CASSDTSGTDTQYF.

This chain uses TRBV7-9 with TRBJ1-6; 7 bases match TRBD1. Germline V gene lookup returns CDR1 SEHNR and CDR2 FQNEAQ (reference sequence). The CDR3 runs 15 residues. V was clipped by 4 bases and J by 4 bases; unmatched bases: 4. CDR3 region: CASSSRDSYNSPLHF. DNA of the CDR3: TGTGCCAGCAGCTCCCGGGACAGTTATAATTCACCCCTCCACTTT.

The J gene is TRBJ2-7, the V gene TRBV18, with D possibly matching TRBD1 (5 bases). Between the trimmed V and J ends, which lost 3 bases and 3 bases, there was a span of 15 bases. The CDR3 totals 15 residues. The germline gives CDR1 KGHSH, CDR2 LQKENI. CDR3 in DNA: TGTGCCAGCTCACCCACCGGACAAGGGAACTACGAGCAGTACTTC. It translates to CASSPTGQGNYEQYF. Full variable domain (missing parts from reference TRBV18 and TRBJ2-7): NAGVMQNPRHLVRRRGQEARLRCSPMKGHSHVYWYRQLPEEGLKFMVYLQKENIIDESGMPKERFSAEFPKEGPSILRIQQVVRGDSAAYFCASSPTGQGNYEQYFGPGTRLTVT.

This clone occurred a few times. The V gene is TRBV19, the J gene TRBJ2-5; D uncertain. V shed 5 bases and J shed 5 bases, with 15 bases lying between them. The CDR3 loop spans 14 amino acids. The germline V gene encodes CDR1 LNHDA and CDR2 SQIVND (reference sequence). Here the CDR3 reads CASSARPLGETQYF. As DNA, the CDR3 is TGTGCCAGTAGTGCGAGGCCCTTAGGGGAGACCCAGTACTTC.

The rearrangement links TRBV28 to TRBJ1-4, with TRBD1 as a possible D gene (5 bases). The V gene's germline CDR1 is MDHEN and CDR2 SYDVKM. The CDR3 has 13 amino acids. V was clipped by 6 bases and J by 4 bases, with 9 bases between them. The CDR3 reads CASRDSSNEKLFF. DNA of the CDR3: TGTGCCAGCAGAGACAGTAGTAATGAAAAACTGTTTTTT. Full variable domain (outside the CDR3, taken from reference TRBV28 and TRBJ1-4): DVKVTQSSRYLVKRTGEKVFLECVQDMDHENMFWYRQDPGLGLRLIYFSYDVKMKEKGDIPEGYSVSREKKERFSLILESASTNQTSMYLCASRDSSNEKLFFGSGTQLSVL.

V gene TRBV7-9 combines with J gene TRBJ2-1; D might be TRBD1 (6 bases). The CDR3 is 13 residues long. The germline CDR1 and CDR2 sequences are SEHNR and FQNEAQ (reference sequence). V was clipped by 2 bases and J by 6 bases, with 8 bases between them. CDR3 in DNA: TGTGCCAGCAGCTTAACAGGGCCCAATGAGCAGTTCTTC. This gives the protein CASSLTGPNEQFF.

This chain joins TRBV18 and TRBJ2-1; weak D call: TRBD2 (6 bases). The germline V and J ends were trimmed by 4 bases and 0 bases, with 13 bases remaining between them. CDR3 size: 16 residues. Germline lookup yields CDR1 KGHSH and CDR2 LQKENI. For the CDR3, the DNA is TGTGCCAGCTCACGCTCTCAGACTAGCTCCTACAATGAGCAGTTCTTC. Protein sequence: CASSRSQTSSYNEQFF.

The chain joins TRBV5-6 to TRBJ2-5, with 8 positions matching TRBD1. Losses at the gene ends were 4 bases for V and 5 bases for J; bases not matched to a gene: 4. CDR3 length: 13 residues. The germline V gene encodes CDR1 SGHDT and CDR2 YYEEEE. CDR3 residues: CASSRTGRETQYF. Written as DNA, the CDR3 is TGTGCCAGCAGCCGGACAGGGCGGGAGACCCAGTACTTC. Full variable domain (missing parts from reference TRBV5-6 and TRBJ2-5): DAGVTQSPTHLIKTRGQQVTLRCSPKSGHDTVSWYQQALGQGPQFIFQYYEEEERQRGNFPDRFSGHQFPNYSSELNVNALLLGDSALYLCASSRTGRETQYFGPGTRLLVL.